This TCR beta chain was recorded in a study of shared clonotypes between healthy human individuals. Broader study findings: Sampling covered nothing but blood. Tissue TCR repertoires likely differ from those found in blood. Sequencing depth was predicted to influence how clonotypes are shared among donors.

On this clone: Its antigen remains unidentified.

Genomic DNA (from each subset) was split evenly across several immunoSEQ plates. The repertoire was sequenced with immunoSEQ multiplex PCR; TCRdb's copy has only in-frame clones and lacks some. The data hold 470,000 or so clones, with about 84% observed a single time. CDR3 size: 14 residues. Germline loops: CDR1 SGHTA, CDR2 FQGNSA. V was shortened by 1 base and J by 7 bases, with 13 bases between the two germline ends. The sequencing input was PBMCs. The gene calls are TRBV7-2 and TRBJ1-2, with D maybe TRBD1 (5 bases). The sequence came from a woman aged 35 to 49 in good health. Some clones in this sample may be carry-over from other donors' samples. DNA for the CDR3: TGTGCCAGCAGCTTAGGACAGTATGAGGTTGGCTACACCTTC. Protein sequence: CASSLGQYEVGYTF.